Sequencing of this T cell receptor (beta chain) was carried out in a study of identical twins. Broader study findings: Out-of-frame beta chain sequences displayed weaker excess sharing between twins.

Each cDNA held unique molecular identifiers, and template switching gave it a universal primer site. TCRdb re-analysed the 5' RACE reads in MiXCR, keeping a single row per CDR3 protein. This sample has roughly 1.6 million distinct CDR3 sequences, with about 32% found just once. For this clonotype: Its cognate antigen is unknown.

Germline trimming cut 1 base from V and 1 base from J; bases unmatched to any gene: 5. Germline CDR1 reads MNHNY; CDR2 reads SVGAGI (reference sequence). The CDR3 is made up of 17 amino acids. Input material: cord blood. This TCR came from a newborn girl in good health. The V call is TRBV6-6, the J call TRBJ1-1, with 11 bases identical to TRBD1. The DNA of the CDR3 is TGTGCCAGCAGTTACTGGGACAGGGGGGATACGAACACTGAAGCTTTCTTT. It encodes CASSYWDRGDTNTEAFF.